Listed here is a single TCR beta chain. Per the original data handling: Counts of nucleated cells, estimated from reference gene primer amplification, were obtained. TCRdb's copy holds only in-frame clones and misses some; the assay was immunoSEQ multiplex PCR. D and trimming come from the DNA, and the V and J calls and clone size come from that table. The table has some 150,000 clones, approximately 92% seen once. This specimen comes from a study of blood T cell repertoires in COVID-19. Study summary: Sites in the United States, Italy and Spain provided acute and convalescent COVID-19 samples. T cells, B-cell-depleted T cells, or PBMCs provided the cDNA or gDNA that served as material.

The CDR3 has 15 residues. Germline CDR1 reads MNHEY; CDR2 reads SVGAGI. V lost 3 bases and J lost 8; bases outside the gene matches: 9. The rearrangement uses TRBV6-5 and TRBJ2-1; TRBD2 matches at 8 bases. Sequenced input: peripheral blood. The receptor was derived from a woman in her forties with acute or convalescent COVID-19. The CDR3 nucleotides read TGTGCCAGCAGTTATGTGCGGGGGGTGGGTTATGAGCAGTTCTTC. Protein sequence: CASSYVRGVGYEQFF.